Below are 7 T cell receptor beta chains sequenced from a single sample in a study of cytomegalovirus exposure and HLA in healthy donors. PCR primers comprised 60 Vbeta and 13 Jbeta primers. Sequencing used immunoSEQ multiplex PCR; TCRdb keeps in-frame clones, though not all of them. The sample lists 65,000 to 75,000 clones; roughly 74% were seen once. The source material was PBMCs. The receptors were gathered from a woman aged 60 to 75 in good health and CMV-seropositive.

The sample holds a few counts of this clone. This chain joins TRBV6-1 and TRBJ2-1, with 7 bases fitting TRBD2. The CDR3 length is 14 residues. The V gene's germline CDR1 is MNHNS and CDR2 SASEGT. Germline trimming cut 4 bases from V and 6 bases from J; bases unmatched to any gene: 6. Here the CDR3 reads CASSVLSGPNEQFF. In DNA form, the CDR3 reads TGTGCCAGCAGTGTTCTTAGCGGGCCCAATGAGCAGTTCTTC.

The chain joins TRBV5-1 to TRBJ1-2; the D gene is possibly TRBD1 (5 bases). Germline V gene data show CDR1 as SGHRS and CDR2 as YFSETQ. The CDR3 extends over 14 amino acids. Trimming removed 5 bases at V and 3 bases at J, with 14 bases between. The CDR3 region has the DNA TGCGCCAGCAGAACTGGGCGGGGGGACTATGGCTACACCTTC. The encoded protein is CASRTGRGDYGYTF.

This sequence joins TRBV30 and TRBJ2-1; D perhaps matches TRBD1 (5 bases). The CDR3 is 14 amino acids. Trimming took off 2 bases at V and 3 bases at J, with 11 bases between the two ends. Germline assignment: CDR1 GTSNPN and CDR2 SVGIG (reference sequence). The CDR3 loop is CAWSKGLGYNEQFF. CDR3 nucleotides: TGTGCCTGGAGTAAGGGGTTGGGCTACAATGAGCAGTTCTTC.

The chain uses TRBV4-1 and TRBJ1-3; 7 bases are a match to TRBD1. Trimming cost V 1 base and J 4 bases; bases outside gene matches: 4. This CDR3 region has 15 residues. The germline CDR1 and CDR2 sequences are MGHRA and YSYEKL. The DNA for the CDR3 is TGCGCCAGCAGCCAAGCCCGGGACAGAGGAAACACCATATATTTT. Its protein product is CASSQARDRGNTIYF.

There are a few counts of this clone. V and J are TRBV29-1 and TRBJ2-7, with TRBD2 identical over 8 bases. The J segment lost 7 bases and the V segment lost 7 bases, leaving 12 bases of the junction unmatched. The V gene's germline CDR1 is SQVTM and CDR2 ANQGSEA. CDR3 length: 13 amino acids. The CDR3 region has the DNA TGCAGCGCCAGGACGGGAGCGGGGGATGAGCAGTACTTC. It specifies CSARTGAGDEQYF.

This clone was recorded only once. J is TRBJ2-2 and V is TRBV6-4; TRBD1 matches 9 bases. Trimming took 2 bases from V and 6 from J; bases not matched to a gene: 7. Germline V lookup: CDR1 MRHNA, CDR2 SNTAGT. The CDR3 loop spans 16 amino acids. CDR3 region: CASSDQGQGVSGELFF. Here the CDR3 DNA reads TGTGCCAGCAGTGACCAGGGACAGGGAGTATCCGGGGAGCTGTTTTTT.

The V gene is TRBV10-3, the J gene TRBJ2-1; the match to TRBD2 covers 9 bases. The CDR3 length is 13 residues. Germline CDR1 ENHRY, CDR2 SYGVKD. V was pared by 9 bases and J by 5 bases, with 5 bases of the junction left unmatched. The CDR3 loop is CAMGGLAHNEQFF. The CDR3 DNA reads TGTGCCATGGGGGGACTAGCCCACAATGAGCAGTTCTTC.